Included here is one T cell receptor (beta chain) sequence, with context. This sample was taken from a study of blood T cell repertoires in COVID-19. Study in general: Acute and convalescent COVID-19 samples came from the United States, Italy and Spain.

Per the study methods: Reference gene primers were amplified, and this amplification served to estimate nucleated cell counts. Some clones are missing from TCRdb's copy, which holds only in-frame ones; the method was immunoSEQ multiplex PCR. V, J and clone size derive from that table, while D and trimming were established from the DNA sequence. The sample holds just over 650,000 clones; 75% to 90% are singletons and the top ten take over 0.2%. This TCR came from a woman under 30 with acute or convalescent COVID-19. The sequenced sample consisted of peripheral blood.

CDR3 in DNA: TGTGCCAGCAGTTTTTACGGACAGAAAGAGACCCAGTACTTC. Amino acid sequence: CASSFYGQKETQYF. The V call is TRBV6-5, the J call TRBJ2-5, with a weak D call TRBD1 (6 bases). This CDR3 comprises 14 residues. The V and J ends lost 4 bases and 3 bases respectively, with 12 bases between them. CDR1 MNHEY and CDR2 SVGAGI come from the germline V gene.